These 5 T cell receptor beta chains were sequenced from one sample in a study of blood T cell repertoires in COVID-19. Profiling relied on immunoSEQ multiplex PCR, and the TCRdb table lists in-frame clones only, not all of them. The sample yields approximately 270,000 clones, 88% seen once. Sequencing input: peripheral blood. Every receptor here comes from a man older than 75 with acute or convalescent COVID-19.

The chain is built from TRBV4-1 and TRBJ1-5; no clear D gene. CDR1 and CDR2 (germline): MGHRA, YSYEKL. The germline V and J ends were trimmed by 5 bases and 1 base, with 15 bases remaining between them. The CDR3 spans 16 residues. The CDR3 coding sequence is TGCGCCAGCAGCTCAGGAGGGTTTAGGAGCAATCAGCCCCAGCATTTT. This encodes CASSSGGFRSNQPQHF.

V usage is TRBV3-1 (or the pseudogene TRBV3-2) and J usage is TRBJ2-1; no clear D gene. V was pared by 0 bases and J by 2 bases, with 11 bases between. This CDR3 is 16 amino acids long. CDR1 and CDR2 from the germline V gene are LGHDT and YNNKEL (reference sequence). The DNA for the CDR3 is TGTGCCAGCAGCCAAGAGTTTACCGGTGCCTACAATGAGCAGTTCTTC. Encoded protein: CASSQEFTGAYNEQFF.

This chain connects TRBV6-5 to TRBJ1-6; D may be TRBD1 (6 bases). Trimming pared 6 bases from V and 2 bases from J, leaving 11 bases between. The germline gives CDR1 MNHEY, CDR2 SVGAGI. The CDR3 runs 15 residues. CDR3 in DNA: TGTGCCAGCAGGCTCGGACAGACCTATAATTCACCCCTCCACTTT. This codes for CASRLGQTYNSPLHF.

This clone was counted between two and nine times. The rearrangement uses TRBV29-1 and TRBJ1-2; 7 bases are a match to TRBD1. The ends lost 4 bases at V and 6 bases at J; junction bases unmatched: 5. This CDR3 spans 12 amino acids. Looked up from germline, CDR1 is SQVTM and CDR2 is ANQGSEA. The CDR3 reads CSVGSTGNGYTF. CDR3 nucleotide sequence: TGCAGCGTTGGGTCGACAGGGAATGGCTACACCTTC.

This rearrangement joins TRBV5-1 to TRBJ2-3, with D perhaps matching TRBD1 (5 bases). There are 16 residues in the CDR3. The germline V gene has CDR1 SGHRS and CDR2 YFSETQ. Deletions cut 4 bases from V and 0 bases from J, with 15 bases between. The CDR3: CASSAAGRASTDTQYF. The CDR3 nucleotides are TGCGCCAGCAGCGCCGCCGGCAGGGCCAGCACAGATACGCAGTATTTT.